A single sample gave rise to the 8 T cell receptor beta chains below, sequenced in a study of blood T cell repertoires in COVID-19. The repertoire was sequenced with immunoSEQ multiplex PCR; TCRdb's copy has only in-frame clones and lacks some. Of about 270,000 clones detected, approximately 84% appear once; the ten largest clones hold about 1.6%. The material sequenced was peripheral blood. Receptors originate from a human donor with COVID-19, enrolled during active disease. The donor label of this sample is uncertain.

The V and J genes are TRBV5-5 and TRBJ2-7; 9 bases map to TRBD2. The CDR3 length is 15 residues. Germline V gene sequence: CDR1 SGHKS, CDR2 YYEKEE (reference sequence). V shed 0 bases, J shed 3 bases, and the junction held 4 bases outside the gene matches. The CDR3 coding sequence is TGTGCCAGCAGCTTGGGACTAGCGGAGCTCTACGAGCAGTACTTC. This sequence encodes CASSLGLAELYEQYF.

The chain carries TRBV5-6 and TRBJ2-3; D call uncertain. V was cut by 4 bases and J by 9 bases, with 15 bases left in between. CDR3 length equals 13 residues. Germline values: CDR1 SGHDT, CDR2 YYEEEE. The CDR3 protein is CASSPAALETQYF. The CDR3 nucleotides are TGTGCCAGCAGCCCCGCGGCTTTGGAAACGCAGTATTTT. Variable domain in full (rest from reference TRBV5-6 and TRBJ2-3): DAGVTQSPTHLIKTRGQQVTLRCSPKSGHDTVSWYQQALGQGPQFIFQYYEEEERQRGNFPDRFSGHQFPNYSSELNVNALLLGDSALYLCASSPAALETQYFGPGTRLTVL.

This chain joins TRBV27 and TRBJ2-7, with 9 positions matching TRBD2. The CDR3 sequence is 17 residues long. V lost 5 bases to trimming and J lost 2 bases; unmatched junction nucleotides: 13. The germline gives CDR1 MNHEY, CDR2 SMNVEV (reference sequence). The CDR3 protein is CASSAIQLTSGPYEQYF. In nucleotides, the CDR3 is TGTGCCAGCAGTGCTATCCAATTGACTAGCGGCCCCTACGAGCAGTACTTC.

The CDR3 sequence is CASSLGTRYSYEQYF. The CDR3 DNA reads TGTGCCAGCAGCTTAGGGACACGATACTCCTACGAGCAGTACTTC. The chain recombines TRBV7-2 with TRBJ2-7, with D possibly matching TRBD1 (5 bases). The CDR3 has 15 amino acids. Germline V CDR1 and CDR2: SGHTA, FQGNSA. V gave up 1 base and J gave up 0 bases, with 10 bases separating them.

This clone was recorded once. This rearrangement joins TRBV7-2 to TRBJ2-2, with a weak D call TRBD2 (5 bases). V lost 1 base and J lost 1, with 10 bases in between. CDR3 length equals 16 residues. CDR1 and CDR2 (germline): SGHTA, FQGNSA. CDR3 loop: CASSLGGGGNTGELFF. The CDR3 region has the DNA TGTGCCAGCAGCTTAGGCGGCGGAGGGAACACCGGGGAGCTGTTTTTT.

The gene calls are TRBV7-2 and TRBJ2-3, with 9 nucleotides matching TRBD2. Germline lookup yields CDR1 SGHTA and CDR2 FQGNSA. The CDR3 is 16 amino acids. After removal of 5 bases from V and 6 bases from J, the junction contained 12 bases not matched to a gene. The CDR3 region is CASSLPSGIAGDTQYF. The CDR3 DNA is TGTGCCAGCAGCCTCCCTAGCGGGATCGCAGGGGATACGCAGTATTTT.

Worth noting for this clone: This CDR3 is also generated by other DNA sequences in the sample. CDR3 residues: CASSMGLVYEQYF. The CDR3 DNA sequence: TGTGCCAGTAGTATGGGACTCGTCTACGAGCAGTACTTC. The chain has TRBV19 and TRBJ2-7; D is perhaps TRBD2 (6 bases). CDR3 length: 13 residues. The ends were cut back, 3 bases at V and 3 bases at J, with 9 bases in the middle. Per germline, CDR1 LNHDA and CDR2 SQIVND (reference sequence).

The chain uses TRBV6-5 and TRBJ2-3; TRBD2 matches at 8 bases. Germline V lookup: CDR1 MNHEY, CDR2 SVGAGI. J gave up 1 base and V 4 bases, and 4 bases lay outside the gene matches. The CDR3 has 15 residues. The CDR3 loop is CASSSAGVGTDTQYF. Here the CDR3 DNA reads TGTGCCAGCAGTTCAGCGGGAGTCGGCACAGATACGCAGTATTTT.